These T cell receptor beta chains were read from a single sample in a study of response to subunit inactivated influenza vaccine. From the RT-PCR reads, TCRdb called clonotypes with MiXCR, one entry per CDR3 protein. This sample has over 400,000 distinct CDR3 sequences, with 10% to 15% found just once. The source material was PBMCs from blood, sampled roughly 46 days after vaccination. The receptors derive from a man aged 45 to 65 who received an inactivated influenza vaccine. CDR3s include the opening cysteine and the closing phenylalanine or tryptophan. The D gene is left open where the match is weak. Size values are once, few and many counts, or a class for expanded clones, and some rows have none.

>.|TRBJ2-7|.|13|TRBV5-1
CASSLVYPNEQYF
TGCGCCAGCAGCTTGGTGTATCCTAACGAGCAGTACTTC
>.|TRBJ2-1|TRBD1|14|TRBV7-9
CASSSGQVYNEQFF
TGTGCCAGCAGCTCCGGACAGGTATACAATGAGCAGTTCTTC
>.|TRBJ2-1|TRBD1|14|TRBV20-1
CSARLGTGGAEQFF
TGCAGTGCTAGACTAGGGACAGGGGGTGCTGAGCAGTTCTTC
>.|TRBJ1-1|.|15|TRBV10-3
CAISDRRDMNTEAFF
TGTGCCATCAGTGACCGCAGGGACATGAACACTGAAGCTTTCTTT
>many|TRBJ2-5|.|14|TRBV5-1
CASSLGPGRETQYF
TGCGCCAGCAGCTTGGGGCCAGGGCGAGAGACCCAGTACTTC
>.|TRBJ2-3|TRBD2|15|TRBV20-1
CCARDRTSGRAPQYF
TGCTGTGCTAGAGATAGGACTAGCGGGAGGGCCCCGCAGTATTTT
>.|TRBJ2-5|.|20|TRBV12-2
CASRLAFPPNIDRYQETQYF
TGTGCAAGTCGCTTAGCATTCCCACCGAATATAGACCGGTATCAAGAGACCCAGTACTTC
>many|TRBJ1-1|.|12|TRBV12-3/TRBV12-4
CASSLHRVGAFF
TGTGCCAGCAGTCTGCACAGGGTTGGAGCTTTCTTT
>.|TRBJ2-2|.|14|TRBV20-1
CSARPKGSAGELFF
TGCAGTGCTAGACCGAAGGGGTCCGCCGGGGAGCTGTTTTTT
>few|TRBJ2-3|.|16|TRBV6-5
CASSYSRSGRTDTQYF
TGTGCCAGCAGTTACTCGAGAAGCGGTCGGACGGATACGCAGTATTTT
>once|TRBJ2-5|.|15|TRBV4-3
CASSQERGVGETQYF
TGCGCCAGCAGCCAAGAACGGGGAGTCGGCGAGACCCAGTACTTC
>few|TRBJ2-5|TRBD2|16|TRBV5-1
CASSSYLAGGAETQYF
TGCGCCAGCAGCTCCTATCTAGCGGGAGGCGCAGAGACCCAGTACTTC
>few|TRBJ2-6|.|19|TRBV20-1
CSARRYGHTTSSGANVLTF
TGCAGTGCTAGGCGGTATGGGCACACTACCAGCTCTGGGGCCAACGTCCTGACTTTC
>.|TRBJ2-1|.|16|TRBV15
CATSRDGTRIYNEQFF
TGTGCCACCAGCAGGGACGGGACAAGGATCTACAATGAGCAGTTCTTC
>few|TRBJ1-2|.|15|TRBV18
CASSPQQGIDYGYTF
TGTGCCAGCTCACCACAACAGGGAATAGACTACGGCTACACCTTC